The 5 T cell receptor beta chains in this list originate from one sample, sequenced in a study of blood T cells in healthy people across ages. Through a sample-barcoded 5' primer and a J-beta primer mix, a second PCR was run for about 6 to 11 cycles. TCRdb passed the 5' RACE reads through MiXCR, listing each CDR3 protein once. The sample lists 800,000 or so distinct CDR3 sequences, around 62% seen once, with 25% to 35% in the top ten. Sequenced sample: blood. Source of these receptors: a man under 40 in good health.

The chain recombines TRBV20-1 with TRBJ2-5; 10 bases line up with TRBD2. The germline gives CDR1 DFQATT, CDR2 SNEGSKA (reference sequence). The CDR3 consists of 14 residues. The junction had 8 bases not matched to a gene; V was cut back by 5 bases and J by 5 bases. CDR3 sequence (DNA): TGCAGTGCTTCGCTAGCGGGAGTGGGTGAGACCCAGTACTTC. Translating gives CSASLAGVGETQYF.

As concerns this clonotype: Its ends do not fully match the called genes, so a read error is possible. CDR3 bases: TGTACCAGCAGTTTATCCCGGACAGGTTCACTAGGGGAGACCCAGTACTTC. Translation gives CTSSLSRTGSLGETQYF. The chain joins TRBV28 to TRBJ2-5; 7 bases match TRBD1. The CDR3 runs to 17 residues. The V gene's germline CDR1 is MDHEN and CDR2 SYDVKM.

This clonotype was seen a few times. The V gene is TRBV6-6, the J gene TRBJ1-5, with D unclear. CDR1 and CDR2 (germline): MNHNY, SVGAGI (reference sequence). This CDR3 comprises 15 residues. The V and J ends lost 3 bases and 0 bases respectively, with 9 bases between them. CDR3 amino acids: CASSYAKVSNQPQHF. The CDR3 DNA reads TGTGCCAGCAGTTATGCCAAGGTTAGCAATCAGCCCCAGCATTTT.

The chain combines TRBV27 with TRBJ1-2; D unresolved. Per germline, CDR1 MNHEY and CDR2 SMNVEV (reference sequence). The V end was cut by 5 bases, the J end by 3 bases, with 7 bases between. This CDR3 contains 12 residues. CDR3 in amino acids: CASSGPYYGYTF. The CDR3 DNA reads TGTGCCAGCAGTGGACCCTACTATGGCTACACCTTC.

This chain connects TRBV3-1 to TRBJ2-7; D is ambiguous. V shed 4 bases and J shed 0 bases, with 10 bases lying between them. The CDR3 contains 14 residues. Germline assignment: CDR1 LGHDT and CDR2 YNNKEL (reference sequence). CDR3 loop: CASSPHQSSYEQYF. The CDR3 DNA sequence: TGTGCCAGCAGCCCCCACCAAAGCTCCTACGAGCAGTACTTC.